The 9 T cell receptor beta chains in this list originate from one sample, sequenced in a study of vaccination and CD4 T cells after COVID-19. Treatment given: approximately 10-day PBMC culture with coronavirus spike peptide pools or control peptides (ViraFEST assay). These TCRs are of unknown antigen specificity. Oncomine TCR Beta short-read sequencing was applied to DNA from cultured CD4+ T cells. One entry per CDR3 protein results from TCRdb running MiXCR on the PCR reads. The data contain about 9,100 distinct CDR3 sequences, about two thirds of them seen just once; the ten biggest clones take up about 40%. The specimen was CD4+ T cells from blood, cultured in vitro. These receptors all come from a human donor who had recovered from COVID-19.

This clonotype was counted a single time. The chain combines TRBV6-7 with TRBJ2-7; 10 positions agree with TRBD2. TRBV6-7 is identified as an open reading frame with a role that is uncertain. Unmatched junction bases numbered 8, after V lost 6 bases and J lost 6 bases. The CDR3 consists of 14 residues. The CDR3, as DNA: TGTGCCAGCAGCAACGGAGGGACTAGCGTCGAGCAGTACTTC. Amino acid sequence: CASSNGGTSVEQYF.

The J gene is TRBJ1-2, the V gene TRBV6-1; no definite D call. V lost 2 bases and J lost 4, with 8 bases in between. This CDR3 has 13 amino acids. Germline V gene data show CDR1 as MNHNS and CDR2 as SASEGT. The CDR3 DNA reads TGTGCCAGCAGTGAAATCTTCACCTATGGCTACACCTTC. Protein: CASSEIFTYGYTF.

This clonotype was observed a few times. The chain couples TRBV6-1 to TRBJ1-2; 7 nucleotides match TRBD1. CDR3 size: 14 residues. V trimming: 2 bases; J trimming: 4 bases; junction bases outside the gene matches: 4. CDR1 is MNHNS, CDR2 SASEGT, per germline. The CDR3 region is CASSELGGGYGYTF. The CDR3 region has the DNA TGTGCCAGCAGTGAACTAGGGGGCGGCTATGGCTACACCTTC.

The J gene is TRBJ2-1, the V gene TRBV29-1; 14 bases match TRBD2. V lost 6 bases to trimming and J lost 9 bases; unmatched junction nucleotides: 7. Germline V gene data show CDR1 as SQVTM and CDR2 as ANQGSEA. The CDR3 totals 14 residues. The chain's CDR3 is CSVGLAGVFSEQFF. The DNA for the CDR3 is TGCAGCGTGGGACTAGCGGGAGTGTTTAGTGAGCAGTTCTTC.

This clonotype has more than one count but fewer than ten. This chain joins TRBV6-1 and TRBJ2-3; 11 bases map to TRBD2. This CDR3 region has 14 residues. J gave up 4 bases and V 6 bases, and 3 bases lay outside the gene matches. CDR1 and CDR2 from the germline V gene are MNHNS and SASEGT. The CDR3 region has the DNA TGTGCCAGCAGGGGGGGACTAGCGGCAGATACGCAGTATTTT. As protein: CASRGGLAADTQYF.

This chain connects TRBV20-1 to TRBJ2-3; D may correspond to TRBD1 or TRBD2 (5 bases each). Germline V lookup: CDR1 DFQATT, CDR2 SNEGSKA (reference sequence). This CDR3 spans 14 amino acids. The V end lost 8 bases, the J end lost 1 base, and 16 bases lay between the germline ends. The CDR3 DNA reads as TGCAGTCTCTTAGGGACCAGGGGCACAGATACGCAGTATTTT. This gives the protein CSLLGTRGTDTQYF.

This clonotype showed up just a few times. The chain carries TRBV28 and TRBJ2-2; no reliable D call. The CDR3 contains 15 residues. Trimming removed 3 bases from V and 2 bases from J, with 10 bases in between. In germline, CDR1 is MDHEN, CDR2 SYDVKM. The CDR3 DNA reads as TGTGCCAGCAGTTTTGGCGGCTACAACACCGGGGAGCTGTTTTTT. Protein sequence: CASSFGGYNTGELFF. Combining the CDR3 with reference TRBV28 and TRBJ2-2 gives the whole variable domain DVKVTQSSRYLVKRTGEKVFLECVQDMDHENMFWYRQDPGLGLRLIYFSYDVKMKEKGDIPEGYSVSREKKERFSLILESASTNQTSMYLCASSFGGYNTGELFFGEGSRLTVL.

Only a few counts were recorded for this clonotype. The rearrangement joins TRBV5-6 to TRBJ2-2, with D tentatively TRBD1 or TRBD2 (6 bases each). V was trimmed by 7 bases and J by 2 bases, leaving 15 bases between them. Per the germline V gene, CDR1 is SGHDT and CDR2 is YYEEEE. This CDR3 comprises 15 residues. This CDR3 is CASQRGTQNTGELFF. In nucleotides, the CDR3 is TGTGCCAGCCAAAGGGGGACTCAAAACACCGGGGAGCTGTTTTTT.

This clonotype counts as medium-sized. The chain carries TRBV5-1 and TRBJ2-1; perhaps TRBD2 as D (5 bases). Germline lookup yields CDR1 SGHRS and CDR2 YFSETQ. The CDR3 totals 13 residues. Trimming took 0 bases from V and 8 from J, leaving 9 bases between them. The CDR3 DNA sequence: TGCGCCAGCAGCTTGGGGCACGGGGATGAGCAGTTCTTC. Protein sequence: CASSLGHGDEQFF. Filled out from reference TRBV5-1 and TRBJ2-1, the complete variable domain reads KAGVTQTPRYLIKTRGQQVTLSCSPISGHRSVSWYQQTPGQGLQFLFEYFSETQRNKGNFPGRFSGRQFSNSRSEMNVSTLELGDSALYLCASSLGHGDEQFFGPGTRLTVL.